This TCR beta chain was documented in a study of cytomegalovirus exposure and HLA in healthy donors. Across the study: Within an early data release were about 85 million unique TCRs drawn from HLA-typed donors. Findings and caveats of the study: In a later analysis, TCR beta V- and J-gene trimming was associated with a missense DCLRE1C variant. Cytomegalovirus association was listed for under 200 TCR beta chains.

As for this clone: Its specificity is not known.

Primers included in the PCR were 60 Vbeta and 13 Jbeta primers. The repertoire was sequenced with immunoSEQ multiplex PCR; TCRdb's copy has only in-frame clones and lacks some. This repertoire shows around 130,000 clones, about four fifths found once; its top ten account for 0.6% to 0.7%. The V and J ends lost 7 bases and 2 bases, in that order; junction bases with no gene match: 9. The CDR3 has 15 amino acids. The germline V gene encodes CDR1 MNHEY and CDR2 SMNVEV (reference sequence). This chain links TRBV27 with TRBJ2-3; TRBD1 agrees at 7 bases. The sequencing input was PBMCs. The clonotype originates from a man younger than 35 in good health and CMV-seronegative. CDR3 sequence reads: CASTSTGRTTDTQYF. The CDR3, as DNA: TGTGCCAGCACTTCGACAGGGCGTACCACAGATACGCAGTATTTT.